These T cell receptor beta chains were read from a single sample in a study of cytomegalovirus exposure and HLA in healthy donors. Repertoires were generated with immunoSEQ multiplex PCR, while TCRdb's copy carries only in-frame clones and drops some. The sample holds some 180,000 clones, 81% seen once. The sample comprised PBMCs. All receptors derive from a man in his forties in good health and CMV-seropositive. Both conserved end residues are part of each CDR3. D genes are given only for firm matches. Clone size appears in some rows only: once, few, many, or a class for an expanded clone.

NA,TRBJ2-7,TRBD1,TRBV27,TGTGCCAGCAGTCTCCACCGGACAGGGGGGTACGAGCAGTACTTC,CASSLHRTGGYEQYF
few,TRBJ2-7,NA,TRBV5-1,TGCGCCAGCAGCTTGGTGACAGACTACGAGCAGTACTTC,CASSLVTDYEQYF
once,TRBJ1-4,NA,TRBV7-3,TGTGCCAGCAGGCAACGGGACAACTCAACTAATGAAAAACTGTTTTTT,CASRQRDNSTNEKLFF
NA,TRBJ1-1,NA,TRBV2,TGTGCCAGCAACGAGGGGGTGAACACTGAAGCTTTCTTT,CASNEGVNTEAFF
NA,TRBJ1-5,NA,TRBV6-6,TGTGCCAGCAGTTACTCCCAGGGAAGCCAGCCCCAGCATTTT,CASSYSQGSQPQHF
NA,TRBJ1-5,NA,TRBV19,TGTGCCAGTAGTATGAAGGACAGCCTCAATCAGCCCCAGCATTTT,CASSMKDSLNQPQHF
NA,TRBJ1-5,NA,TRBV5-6,TGTGCCAGCAGCACGGGACACTATAGCAATCAGCCCCAACATTTT,CASSTGHYSNQPQHF
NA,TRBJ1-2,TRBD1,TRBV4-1,TGCGCCAGCAGCCACGCCGCGGACAGGGGACCCTATAACTATGGCTACACCTTC,CASSHAADRGPYNYGYTF
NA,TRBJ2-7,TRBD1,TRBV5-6,TGTGCCAGCAGCCTCCGGGACAGGGGCTACGAGCAGTACTTC,CASSLRDRGYEQYF
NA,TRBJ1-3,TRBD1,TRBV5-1,TGCGCCAGCGGACAGGGCCAGAGCTCTGGAAACACCATATATTTT,CASGQGQSSGNTIYF
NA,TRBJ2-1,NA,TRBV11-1,TGTGCCAGCAGCTTGACCGCGGGGTCCTACAATGAGCAGTTCTTC,CASSLTAGSYNEQFF
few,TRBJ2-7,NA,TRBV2,TGTGCCAGCAGTGAGGGGGGTCAGGGTGGCTACGAGCAGTACTTC,CASSEGGQGGYEQYF
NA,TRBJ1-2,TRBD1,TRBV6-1,TGTGCCAGCAGGAGGGACAGCCCTAACTATGGCTACACCTTC,CASRRDSPNYGYTF
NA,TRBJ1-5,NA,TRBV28,TGTGCCAGCAACTTCGGGGGTAATCAGCCCCAGCATTTT,CASNFGGNQPQHF
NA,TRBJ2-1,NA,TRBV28,TGTGCCAGCACCGTACTAGCCCCTAATGAGCAGTTCTTC,CASTVLAPNEQFF
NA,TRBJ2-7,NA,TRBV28,TGTGCCAGCAGTTTACTCGGGGGCTCCTACGAGCAGTACTTC,CASSLLGGSYEQYF
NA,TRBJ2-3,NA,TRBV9,TGTGCCAGCAGCGCCCTCTCGGGTACGCAGTATTTT,CASSALSGTQYF
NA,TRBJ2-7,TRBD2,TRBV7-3,TGTGCCAGCAGCTTAACCGCCCTCCGTGGAGCGGGGAACCACGAGCAGTACTTC,CASSLTALRGAGNHEQYF
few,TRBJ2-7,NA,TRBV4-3,TGCGCCAGACAGTGGGAGCAGTACTTC,CARQWEQYF
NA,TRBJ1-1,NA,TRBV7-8,TGTGCCAGCAGCTTACGGACAGATTTTATCACTGAAGCTTTCTTT,CASSLRTDFITEAFF
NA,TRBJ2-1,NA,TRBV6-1,TGTGCCAGCAGTCCAGGGGCCCATGAGCAGTTCTTC,CASSPGAHEQFF
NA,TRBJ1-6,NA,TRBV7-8,TGTGCCAGCACCTTCGGGGGGGGGAGGTATAATTCACCCCTCCACTTT,CASTFGGGRYNSPLHF
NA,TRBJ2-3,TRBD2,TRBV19,TGTGCCAGTAGTACTAGACTAGCGGGAGGGCTCCCTCTACGCACAGATACGCAGTATTTT,CASSTRLAGGLPLRTDTQYF
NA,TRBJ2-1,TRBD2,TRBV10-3,TGTGCCATCAGTGATCCGGGACTAGCGGGGGGGCTGGATGAGCAGTTCTTC,CAISDPGLAGGLDEQFF
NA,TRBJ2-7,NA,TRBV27,TGTGCCAGCAACCGGATTGGAGGGGGCGGATCGAGAGAGCAGTACTTC,CASNRIGGGGSREQYF
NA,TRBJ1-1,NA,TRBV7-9,TGTGCCAGCAGCTTAGGTGGGGGCGGCACTGAAGCTTTCTTT,CASSLGGGGTEAFF
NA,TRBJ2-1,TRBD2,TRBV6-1,TGTGCCAGCAGTTACCCGGGACTAGCGCTCTTC,CASSYPGLALF
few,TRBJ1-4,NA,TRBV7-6,TGTGCCAGCAGCTTTGGGGGGTGGGATGAAAAACTGTTTTTT,CASSFGGWDEKLFF
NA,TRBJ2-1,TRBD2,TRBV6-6,TGTGCCAGCAACCCAGCGGGAGTCTCCTACAATGAGCAGTTCTTC,CASNPAGVSYNEQFF
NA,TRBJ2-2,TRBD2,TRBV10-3,TGTGCCATTAGTGGACTAGCGGGAGGAACCAACACCGGGGAGCTGTTTTTT,CAISGLAGGTNTGELFF
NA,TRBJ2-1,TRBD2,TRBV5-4,TGTGCCAGCAGCTTGTCTAGCGGATCCTACAATGAGCAGTTCTTC,CASSLSSGSYNEQFF
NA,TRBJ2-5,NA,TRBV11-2,TGTGCCAGCAGCCCCGAGGAGGGGCTTCAAGAGACCCAGTACTTC,CASSPEEGLQETQYF
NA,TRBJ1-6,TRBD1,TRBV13,TGTGCCAGCACCAACCGGGACAGTAATTCACCCCTCCACTTT,CASTNRDSNSPLHF
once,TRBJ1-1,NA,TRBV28,TGTGCCAGCAGTGAAGGGAGTAGGACTGAAGCTTTCTTT,CASSEGSRTEAFF
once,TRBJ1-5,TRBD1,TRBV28,TGTGCCAGCAGCTCCTCTGGACAGGGACTTTCCAATCAGCCCCAGCATTTT,CASSSSGQGLSNQPQHF
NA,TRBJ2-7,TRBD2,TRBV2,TGTGCCAGCACGACGACTAGCGGAGTCCTCTACGAGCAGTACTTC,CASTTTSGVLYEQYF
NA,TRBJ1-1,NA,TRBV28,TGTGCCAGCACCCCCGCGGCAGGGAGGAAAGCTTTCTTT,CASTPAAGRKAFF